This T cell receptor (beta chain) came from a study of CD8 T cells in Susac syndrome. An amount of RNA that ranged from 0.5 to 1 ug was reverse transcribed with random hexamers. The immunoSEQ assay covered 54 Vbeta and 13 Jbeta segments for CDR3. TCRdb ran MiXCR on the immunoSEQ multiplex PCR reads and lists one entry per CDR3 protein. The repertoire holds around 230,000 distinct CDR3 sequences, with about 95% as singletons. The CDR3 loop spans 12 amino acids. Sequencing of TCR beta drew on CD8+ and CD4+ T cells from blood. This sequence was found in a human donor with multiple sclerosis. Sequenced sample: CD4+ T cells from PBMCs. The chain recombines TRBV23-1 with TRBJ1-2, with a tentative D call TRBD1 (6 bases). TRBV23-1 is noted as an ORF with a role that remains uncertain. The CDR3 region has the DNA TGCGCTATGCACGGGGGCTCAGGTGGCTACACCTTC. Protein product: CAMHGGSGGYTF.